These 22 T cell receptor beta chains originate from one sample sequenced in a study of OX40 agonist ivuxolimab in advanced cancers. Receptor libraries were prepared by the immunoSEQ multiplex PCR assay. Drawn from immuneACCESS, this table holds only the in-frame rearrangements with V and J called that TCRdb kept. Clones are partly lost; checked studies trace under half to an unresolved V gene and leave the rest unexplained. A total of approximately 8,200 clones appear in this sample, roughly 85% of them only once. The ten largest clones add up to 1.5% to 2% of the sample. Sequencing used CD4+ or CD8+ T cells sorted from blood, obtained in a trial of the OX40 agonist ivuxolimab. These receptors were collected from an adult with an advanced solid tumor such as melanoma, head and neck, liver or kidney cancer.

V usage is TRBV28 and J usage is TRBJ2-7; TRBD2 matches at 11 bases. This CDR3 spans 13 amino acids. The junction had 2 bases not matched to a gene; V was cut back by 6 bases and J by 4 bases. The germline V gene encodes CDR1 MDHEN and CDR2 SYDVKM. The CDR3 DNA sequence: TGTGCCAGCAGACTAGCGGGAGTTTACGAGCAGTACTTC. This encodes CASRLAGVYEQYF.

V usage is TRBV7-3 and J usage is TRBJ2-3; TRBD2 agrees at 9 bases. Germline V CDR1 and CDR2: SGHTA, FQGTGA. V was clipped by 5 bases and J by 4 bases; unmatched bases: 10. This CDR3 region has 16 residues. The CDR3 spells CASSPLQAGGSDTQYF. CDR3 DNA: TGTGCCAGCAGCCCCCTCCAGGCGGGGGGGTCAGATACGCAGTATTTT.

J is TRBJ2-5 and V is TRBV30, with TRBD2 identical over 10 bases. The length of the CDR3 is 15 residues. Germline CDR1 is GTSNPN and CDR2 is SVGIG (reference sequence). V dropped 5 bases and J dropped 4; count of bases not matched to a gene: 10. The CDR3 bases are TGTGCCTGGGGCAAAACTAGCGGGGTATCAGAGACCCAGTACTTC. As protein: CAWGKTSGVSETQYF. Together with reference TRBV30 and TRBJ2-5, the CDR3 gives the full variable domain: SQTIHQWPATLVQPVGSPLSLECTVEGTSNPNLYWYRQAAGRGLQLLFYSVGIGQISSEVPQNLSASRPQDRQFILSSKKLLLSDSGFYLCAWGKTSGVSETQYFGPGTRLLVL.

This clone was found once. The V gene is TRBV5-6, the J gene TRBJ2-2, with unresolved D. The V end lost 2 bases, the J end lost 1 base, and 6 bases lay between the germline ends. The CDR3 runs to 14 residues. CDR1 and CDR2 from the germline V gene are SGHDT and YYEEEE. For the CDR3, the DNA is TGTGCCAGCAGCTTTTGGCAGAACACCGGGGAGCTGTTTTTT. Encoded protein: CASSFWQNTGELFF.

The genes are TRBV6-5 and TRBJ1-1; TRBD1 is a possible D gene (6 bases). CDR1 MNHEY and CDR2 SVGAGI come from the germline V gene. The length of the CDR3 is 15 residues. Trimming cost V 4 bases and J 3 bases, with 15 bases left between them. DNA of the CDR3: TGTGCCAGCAGTTTTCGACGGGCAGGGGACACTGAAGCTTTCTTT. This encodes CASSFRRAGDTEAFF.

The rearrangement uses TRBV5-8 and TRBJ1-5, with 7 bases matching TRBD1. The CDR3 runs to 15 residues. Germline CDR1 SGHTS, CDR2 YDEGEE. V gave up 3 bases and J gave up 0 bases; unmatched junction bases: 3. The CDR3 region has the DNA TGTGCCAGCAGCTGGTGGACAGGTAGCAATCAGCCCCAGCATTTT. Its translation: CASSWWTGSNQPQHF.

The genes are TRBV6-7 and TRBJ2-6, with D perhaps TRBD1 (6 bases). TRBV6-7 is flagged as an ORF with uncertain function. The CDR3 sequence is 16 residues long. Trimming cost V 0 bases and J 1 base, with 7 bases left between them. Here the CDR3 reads CASSYSTGSGANVLTF. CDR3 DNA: TGTGCCAGCAGTTACTCAACAGGGTCTGGGGCCAACGTCCTGACTTTC.

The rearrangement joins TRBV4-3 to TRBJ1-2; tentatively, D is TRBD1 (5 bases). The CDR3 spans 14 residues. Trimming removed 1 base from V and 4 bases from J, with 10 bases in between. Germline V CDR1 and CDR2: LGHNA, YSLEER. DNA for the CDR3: TGCGCCAGCAGCCAAGTCAGGGATACCTATGGCTACACCTTC. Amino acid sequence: CASSQVRDTYGYTF.

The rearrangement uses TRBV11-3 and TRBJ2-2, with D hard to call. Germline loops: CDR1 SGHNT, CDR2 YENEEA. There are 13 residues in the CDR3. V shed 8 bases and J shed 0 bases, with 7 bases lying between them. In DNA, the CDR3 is TGTGCCAGCGCAACCGCGAACACCGGGGAGCTGTTTTTT. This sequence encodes CASATANTGELFF.

CDR3 in amino acids: CASSSLSTSPTETQYF. The DNA for the CDR3 is TGTGCCAGCAGCTCTCTAAGTACGTCCCCCACAGAGACCCAGTACTTC. The chain carries TRBV9 and TRBJ2-5, with no clear D. With 4 bases removed from V and 4 bases from J, the gap between germline ends came to 20 bases. CDR3 length equals 16 residues. The germline V gene has CDR1 SGDLS and CDR2 YYNGEE.

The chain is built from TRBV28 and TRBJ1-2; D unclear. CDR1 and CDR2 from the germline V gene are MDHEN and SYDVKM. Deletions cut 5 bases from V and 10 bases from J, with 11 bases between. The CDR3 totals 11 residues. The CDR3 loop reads CASSGRLNYTF. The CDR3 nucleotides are TGTGCCAGCAGTGGGAGGCTCAACTACACCTTC.

CDR3 sequence: CASSIGSNYGYTF. The CDR3 coding sequence is TGTGCCAGTAGTATTGGATCCAACTATGGCTACACCTTC. The chain links TRBV19 to TRBJ1-2; D is unresolved. The length of the CDR3 is 13 residues. V was clipped by 3 bases and J by 2 bases, with 7 bases between them. CDR1 is LNHDA and CDR2 is SQIVND in the germline V gene (reference sequence).

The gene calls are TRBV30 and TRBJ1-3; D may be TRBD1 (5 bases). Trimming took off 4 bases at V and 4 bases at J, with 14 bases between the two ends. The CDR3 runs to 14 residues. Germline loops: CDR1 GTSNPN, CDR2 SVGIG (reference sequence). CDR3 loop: CAWILTDKGNTIYF. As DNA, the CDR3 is TGTGCCTGGATTTTGACAGATAAAGGAAACACCATATATTTT.

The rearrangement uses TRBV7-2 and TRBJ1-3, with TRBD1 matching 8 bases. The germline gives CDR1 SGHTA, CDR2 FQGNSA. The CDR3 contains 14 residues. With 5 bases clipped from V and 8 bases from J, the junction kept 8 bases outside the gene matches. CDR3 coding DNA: TGTGCCAGCAGCCCCTGGACAGGGACGGACACCATATATTTT. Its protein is CASSPWTGTDTIYF. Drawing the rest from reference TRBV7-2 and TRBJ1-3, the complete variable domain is GAGVSQSPSNKVTEKGKDVELRCDPISGHTALYWYRQSLGQGLEFLIYFQGNSAPDKSGLPSDRFSAERTGGSVSTLTIQRTQQEDSAVYLCASSPWTGTDTIYFGEGSWLTVV.

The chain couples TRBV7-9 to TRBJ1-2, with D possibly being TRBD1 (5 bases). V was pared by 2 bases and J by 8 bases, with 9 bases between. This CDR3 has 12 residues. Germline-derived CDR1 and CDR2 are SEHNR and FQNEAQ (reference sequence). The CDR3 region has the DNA TGTGCCAGCAGCTTACAGGGTCGCGGCTACACCTTC. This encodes CASSLQGRGYTF.

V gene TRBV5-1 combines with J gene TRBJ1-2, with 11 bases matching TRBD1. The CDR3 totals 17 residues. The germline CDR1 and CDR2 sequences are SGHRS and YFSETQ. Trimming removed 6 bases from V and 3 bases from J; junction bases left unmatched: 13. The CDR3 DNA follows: TGCGCCAGCAACTCAAAGGGACAGGGGGTGAAAGACTATGGCTACACCTTC. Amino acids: CASNSKGQGVKDYGYTF.

CDR3 protein: CASSYSGRNQPQHF. CDR3 bases: TGTGCCAGCAGTTACTCCGGGCGCAATCAGCCCCAGCATTTT. The chain links TRBV6-6 to TRBJ1-5; no definite D call. Deletions cut 0 bases from V and 2 bases from J, with 5 bases between. This CDR3 is 14 amino acids long. Looked up from germline, CDR1 is MNHNY and CDR2 is SVGAGI (reference sequence).

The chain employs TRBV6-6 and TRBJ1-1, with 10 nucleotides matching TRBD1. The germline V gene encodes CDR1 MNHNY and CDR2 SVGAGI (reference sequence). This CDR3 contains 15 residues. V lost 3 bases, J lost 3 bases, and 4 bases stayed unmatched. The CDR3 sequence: CASSYGTGAYTEAFF. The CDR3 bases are TGTGCCAGCAGTTATGGGACAGGGGCCTACACTGAAGCTTTCTTT.

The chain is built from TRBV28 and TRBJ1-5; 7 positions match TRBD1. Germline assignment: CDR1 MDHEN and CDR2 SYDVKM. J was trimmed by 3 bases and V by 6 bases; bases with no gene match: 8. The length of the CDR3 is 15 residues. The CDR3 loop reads CASSSAGGNNQPQHF. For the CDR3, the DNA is TGTGCCAGCAGCTCTGCAGGGGGAAACAATCAGCCCCAGCATTTT.

CDR3 protein: CSVGVDGNTEAFF. The CDR3 region has the DNA TGCAGCGTTGGGGTCGATGGGAACACTGAAGCTTTCTTT. This rearrangement joins TRBV29-1 to TRBJ1-1; D not certain. Germline values: CDR1 SQVTM, CDR2 ANQGSEA. CDR3 length equals 13 residues. The V end lost 4 bases, the J end lost 1 base, and 10 bases lay between the germline ends.

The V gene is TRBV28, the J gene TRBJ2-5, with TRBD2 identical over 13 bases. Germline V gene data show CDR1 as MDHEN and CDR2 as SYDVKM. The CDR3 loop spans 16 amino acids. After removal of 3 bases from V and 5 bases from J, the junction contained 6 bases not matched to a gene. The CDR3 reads CASSFALAGGGETQYF. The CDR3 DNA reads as TGTGCCAGCAGTTTTGCACTAGCGGGGGGGGGTGAGACCCAGTACTTC.

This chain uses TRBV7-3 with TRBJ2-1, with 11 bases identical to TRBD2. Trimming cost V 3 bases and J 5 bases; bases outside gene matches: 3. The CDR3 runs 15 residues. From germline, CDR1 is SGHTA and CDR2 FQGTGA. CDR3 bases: TGTGCCAGCAGCTTTAGCGGGGGGGGGCACAATGAGCAGTTCTTC. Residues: CASSFSGGGHNEQFF.